The next 3 T cell receptor beta chains were all read from a single sample in a study of blood T cell repertoires in COVID-19. The repertoire was sequenced with immunoSEQ multiplex PCR; TCRdb's copy has only in-frame clones and lacks some. The data contain 280,000 or so clones, approximately 88% of them singletons. Sequences were obtained from peripheral blood. These receptors were obtained from a man aged 18 to 30 with active or convalescent COVID-19.

The genes are TRBV5-1 and TRBJ2-1; the D gene is possibly TRBD2 (5 bases). Germline-derived CDR1 and CDR2 are SGHRS and YFSETQ. With 2 bases removed from V and 2 bases from J, the gap between germline ends came to 20 bases. The CDR3 covers 18 residues. The CDR3 DNA sequence: TGCGCCAGCAGCTTAAGTTTTGGGTTTCCTAGCCCCTACAATGAGCAGTTCTTC. The encoded protein is CASSLSFGFPSPYNEQFF.

The chain employs TRBV7-8 and TRBJ1-1, with D possibly TRBD1 on 5 matching bases. With 1 base removed from V and 2 bases from J, the gap between germline ends came to 17 bases. This CDR3 is 17 amino acids long. Germline values: CDR1 SGHVS, CDR2 FQNEAQ. The CDR3 spells CASSLVGGGSSNTEAFF. The CDR3 DNA reads as TGTGCCAGCAGCTTAGTTGGGGGAGGAAGCTCAAACACTGAAGCTTTCTTT.

This chain joins TRBV7-9 and TRBJ1-2, with no clear D. This CDR3 region has 13 residues. Germline CDR1 reads SEHNR; CDR2 reads FQNEAQ (reference sequence). Trimming left V 1 base short and J 2 bases short, with 5 bases between. The CDR3: CASSLGGNYGYTF. CDR3 nucleotide sequence: TGTGCCAGCAGCTTAGGAGGGAACTATGGCTACACCTTC.